A selection of T cell receptor beta chains follows, all from one sample in a study of regulatory T cells in long-lasting Graves disease. TCRdb fed the multiplex PCR reads into MiXCR, producing one record per CDR3 protein. The sample lists about 220,000 distinct CDR3 sequences; about 19% were seen once. These same records also appear under a second study, on T cells in Graves' hyperthyroidism and ophthalmopathy.

The specimen comprised peripheral blood mononuclear cells (PBMCs), sampled at new diagnosis, from a patient treated with antithyroid drugs. The receptors here all came from a woman in her 30s with Graves disease. The conserved cysteine and the conserved F or W are not part of the CDR3 here.

TRBJ2-1	TRBV3-1	ASSQAGLAGFNEQF
TRBJ1-3	TRBV20-1	SGGQGGTGNTIY
TRBJ2-3	TRBV12-3/TRBV12-4	ASILFAGGLGTQY
TRBJ2-7	TRBV6-1	ASSPGQTYYEQY
TRBJ2-7	TRBV20-1	SARVDSYEQY
TRBJ2-7	TRBV30	AWRVTGAGVYEQY
TRBJ1-5	TRBV19	ASSIGASPQH
TRBJ1-6	TRBV28	ATMGHHNSPLH
TRBJ2-5	TRBV6-9	ASSYDSGRETQY
TRBJ1-4	TRBV5-6	ASSWGPSLNEKLF
TRBJ1-1	TRBV3-1	ASSQDRDRAPEAF
TRBJ1-1	TRBV12-3/TRBV12-4	ASSLRGYQSEAF
TRBJ2-3	TRBV11-2	ASSLTGRLAGTDTQY
TRBJ2-1	TRBV20-1	SASSLAGGYQF
TRBJ2-1	TRBV5-1	ASSTPTGTGSNEQF
TRBJ2-1	TRBV11-3	ASSLAGAGGPGGYNEQF
TRBJ1-2	TRBV5-1	ASSLEQGSYT
TRBJ2-3	TRBV24-1	ATSAATDTQY
TRBJ2-2	TRBV6-5	ASSSTGVTGELF
TRBJ1-1	TRBV11-2	ASSLEGKEVDTEAF
TRBJ1-2	TRBV7-9	ASSKPSDHGYT
TRBJ2-7	TRBV20-1	SARDWNVYEQY
TRBJ2-5	TRBV27	ASSYGNYQETQY
TRBJ2-3	TRBV2	ASSGETSGSRAKDTQY
TRBJ2-1	TRBV29-1	SVEDQNIYNEQF
TRBJ1-1	TRBV19	ASSIATGTGGTEAF
TRBJ2-7	TRBV6-2/TRBV6-3	ASSLSSRYEQY
TRBJ1-6	TRBV9	ASSVGEGTNSPLH
TRBJ1-6	TRBV9	ASSVEGAQDSPLH
TRBJ2-1	TRBV6-2/TRBV6-3	ASGQAFGLGANFYNEQF
TRBJ1-2	TRBV7-9	ASSLDYRAPDYNYGYT
TRBJ2-2	TRBV12-3/TRBV12-4	ASSLGLALITGELF
TRBJ2-2	TRBV7-9	ASSPGRTLNTGELF
TRBJ2-7	TRBV28	ASSSLLG
TRBJ1-4	TRBV12-3/TRBV12-4	ASSPDRRREKLF
TRBJ2-7	TRBV6-1	ASSHPEDWYYEQY
TRBJ2-5	TRBV6-1	ASSFATGGRETQY
TRBJ1-2	TRBV9	ASSPLGSSGYT
TRBJ2-7	TRBV7-2	ASSLWGQGYEQY
TRBJ2-2	TRBV19	ASSFPDGSGELF
TRBJ1-2	TRBV29-1	SGHTGHGYT
TRBJ2-5	TRBV6-1	ASSESQGVGTQY
TRBJ2-7	TRBV27	ASSPRQGSYEQY
TRBJ2-1	TRBV5-1	ASSPGLAGDNEQF
TRBJ2-2	TRBV7-3	ASSQTDRAAGELF